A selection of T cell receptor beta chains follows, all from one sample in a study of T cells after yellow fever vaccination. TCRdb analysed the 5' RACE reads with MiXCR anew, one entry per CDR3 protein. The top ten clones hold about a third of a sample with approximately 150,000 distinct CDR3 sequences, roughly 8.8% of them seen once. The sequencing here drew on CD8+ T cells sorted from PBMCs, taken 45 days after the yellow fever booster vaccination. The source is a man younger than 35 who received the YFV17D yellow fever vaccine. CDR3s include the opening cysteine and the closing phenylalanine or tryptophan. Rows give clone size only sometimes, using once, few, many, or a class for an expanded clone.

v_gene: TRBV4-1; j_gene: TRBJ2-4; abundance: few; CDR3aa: CASSRGGTSSDIQYF
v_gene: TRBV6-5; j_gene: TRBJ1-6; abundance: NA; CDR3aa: CASSYSPVGQESASPLHF
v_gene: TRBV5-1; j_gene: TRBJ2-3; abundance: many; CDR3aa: CASSLAARGVDTQYF
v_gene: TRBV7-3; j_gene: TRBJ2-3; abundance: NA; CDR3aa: CASSLKLWASEGAGIEADTQYF
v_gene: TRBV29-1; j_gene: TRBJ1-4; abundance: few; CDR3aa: CSVVGVGRNEKLFF
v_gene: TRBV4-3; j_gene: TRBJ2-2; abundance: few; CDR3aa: CASSQVRARGRPGELFF
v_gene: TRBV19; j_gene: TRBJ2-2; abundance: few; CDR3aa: CASSPGGWTGELFF
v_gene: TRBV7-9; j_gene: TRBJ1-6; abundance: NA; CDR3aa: CASSPPRQGYSPLHF
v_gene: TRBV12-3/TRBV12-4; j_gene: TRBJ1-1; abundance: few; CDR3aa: CASREGMNTEAFF
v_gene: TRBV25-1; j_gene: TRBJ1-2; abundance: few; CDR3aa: CASTNREIDGYTF
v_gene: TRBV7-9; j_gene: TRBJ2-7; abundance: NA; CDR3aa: CASSPHLAIGEQYF
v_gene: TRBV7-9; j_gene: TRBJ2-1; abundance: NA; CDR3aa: CASSSPQGNEQFF
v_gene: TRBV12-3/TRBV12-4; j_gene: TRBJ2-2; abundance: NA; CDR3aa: CASSSTGGAGAVFF
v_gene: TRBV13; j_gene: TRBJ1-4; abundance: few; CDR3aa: CASSPGQGEANEKLFF
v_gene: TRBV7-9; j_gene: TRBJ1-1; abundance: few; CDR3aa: CATSGNVPGQNTEAFF
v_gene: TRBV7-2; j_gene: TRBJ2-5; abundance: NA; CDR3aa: CASSSYRGLGETQYF
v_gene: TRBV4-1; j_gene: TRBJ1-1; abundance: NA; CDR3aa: CASSQEAGANTEAFF
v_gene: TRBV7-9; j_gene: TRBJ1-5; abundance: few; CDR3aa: CASSLEGVGSQPQHF
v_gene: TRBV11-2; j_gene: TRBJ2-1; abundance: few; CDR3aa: CASSLDPGFYNEQFF
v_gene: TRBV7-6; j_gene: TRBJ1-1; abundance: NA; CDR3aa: CASTVGGRNTEAFF
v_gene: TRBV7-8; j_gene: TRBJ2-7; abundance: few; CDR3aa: CASSLASPAPYEQYF
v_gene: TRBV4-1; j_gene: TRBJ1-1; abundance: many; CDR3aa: CASSPAWGLNTEAFF
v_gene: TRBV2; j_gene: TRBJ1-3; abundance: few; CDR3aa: CASRTGHFGSGNTIYF
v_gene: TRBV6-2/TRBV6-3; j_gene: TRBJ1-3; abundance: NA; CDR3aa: CASSSWISGNTIYF